The clone carrying this TCR beta chain was seen more than once but under ten times. This entry belongs to a study of blood T cell repertoires in COVID-19. Study context: Collection of acute and convalescent COVID-19 samples took place in the United States, Italy and Spain.

Under the authors' procedure: Cell counts per sample came from amplifying reference gene primers. Assay: immunoSEQ multiplex PCR; the TCRdb copy retains only in-frame clones and omits some. The D gene and trimming were derived from the DNA, and the V and J assignments and clone size from that table. The table records some 250,000 clones, approximately 91% of them present only once. Germline CDR1 and CDR2: KGHSH and LQKENI. There are 17 residues in the CDR3. Losses at the gene ends were 3 bases for V and 4 bases for J; bases not matched to a gene: 11. Participants came from some 26 US areas, aged roughly 18 to 89 years. Participants reported their clinical history, and cohort assignment relied on those reports.

Specimen: PBMCs or T cells enriched from blood (not recorded which). This rearrangement joins TRBV18 to TRBJ2-2, with 7 bases matching TRBD2. The sequence was collected from a woman in her 40s with acute COVID-19. The CDR3 bases are TGTGCCAGCTCACCTTCCCGCGGACCGGGGGGCACCGGGGAGCTGTTTTTT. As protein: CASSPSRGPGGTGELFF.